The 30 T cell receptor beta chains reported below all come from one sample, sequenced in a study of CD8+ T cells in alopecia areata. Once RNA had been extracted, it was reverse transcribed into cDNA to act as the sequencing template. This table comes from immunoSEQ multiplex PCR, and its TCRdb copy is limited to in-frame clones, with some not included. The repertoire holds about 200,000 clones, around three fifths seen once, with roughly 1.6% in the top ten. Noted treatment: oral pan-JAK inhibitor, 5-10 mg twice daily. The source material was CD4+ T cells sorted from blood, sampled at week 4, from a patient treated with tofacitinib. The receptors here all came from a human donor with alopecia areata.

The CDR3 loop reads CATENWDRSYEQYF. The CDR3 DNA reads TGTGCCACCGAGAACTGGGACAGATCCTACGAGCAGTACTTC. The rearrangement links TRBV5-6 to TRBJ2-7; 7 positions match TRBD1. The CDR3 loop spans 14 amino acids. Trimming removed 9 bases from V and 1 base from J; junction bases left unmatched: 10. Looked up from germline, CDR1 is SGHDT and CDR2 is YYEEEE.

CDR3 protein: CASSVVHNTEAFF. CDR3 sequence (DNA): TGTGCCAGCAGCGTAGTTCATAACACTGAAGCTTTCTTT. The chain combines TRBV9 with TRBJ1-1; D unclear. The CDR3 extends over 13 amino acids. Trimming took off 0 bases at V and 2 bases at J, with 5 bases between the two ends. Germline-derived CDR1 and CDR2 are SGDLS and YYNGEE.

This rearrangement joins TRBV11-3 to TRBJ2-3; D unclear. This CDR3 comprises 13 residues. The germline V gene has CDR1 SGHNT and CDR2 YENEEA. With 3 bases removed from V and 1 base from J, the gap between germline ends came to 5 bases. The CDR3 region has the DNA TGTGCCAGCAGCTTCCCCGGCACAGATACGCAGTATTTT. Protein sequence: CASSFPGTDTQYF. The whole variable domain, filled in from reference TRBV11-3 and TRBJ2-3, reads EAGVVQSPRYKIIEKKQPVAFWCNPISGHNTLYWYLQNLGQGPELLIRYENEEAVDDSQLPKDRFSAERLKGVDSTLKIQPAELGDSAVYLCASSFPGTDTQYFGPGTRLTVL.

The V and J genes are TRBV30 and TRBJ1-3, with D tentatively TRBD1 (6 bases). This CDR3 is built from 14 residues. The germline V and J ends were trimmed by 0 bases and 3 bases, with 9 bases remaining between them. Germline loops: CDR1 GTSNPN, CDR2 SVGIG (reference sequence). CDR3 protein: CAWSVQGGGNTIYF. In nucleotides, the CDR3 is TGTGCCTGGAGTGTACAGGGAGGTGGAAACACCATATATTTT.

The gene calls are TRBV2 and TRBJ2-3; 7 nucleotides agree with TRBD2. The CDR3 spans 12 residues. Germline-derived CDR1 and CDR2 are SNHLY and FYNNEI. V shed 9 bases, J shed 2 bases, and the junction held 2 bases outside the gene matches. The CDR3: CASGTNTDTQYF. Here the CDR3 DNA reads TGTGCCAGTGGGACTAACACAGATACGCAGTATTTT.

As for this clone: The same CDR3 can be traced to other DNA sequences in this sample. This rearrangement joins TRBV29-1 to TRBJ1-1; possibly TRBD1 for D (5 bases). Germline CDR1 and CDR2: SQVTM and ANQGSEA. V was clipped by 4 bases and J by 11 bases, with 11 bases between them. This CDR3 spans 10 amino acids. As DNA, the CDR3 is TGCAGCGTTGGAGGGACGGAGGCTTTCTTT. Translated, it gives CSVGGTEAFF.

The chain links TRBV29-1 to TRBJ1-5, with D maybe TRBD1 (6 bases). Per the germline V gene, CDR1 is SQVTM and CDR2 is ANQGSEA. The CDR3 runs 14 residues. Deletions cut 6 bases from V and 2 bases from J, with 14 bases between. The chain's CDR3 is CSVVSAGGNQPQHF. CDR3 sequence (DNA): TGCAGCGTGGTTTCGGCAGGGGGCAATCAGCCCCAGCATTTT.

This clone was found a few times. The same CDR3 arises from other DNA sequences in this sample as well. V gene TRBV9 combines with J gene TRBJ2-1; 8 bases align to TRBD2. Germline CDR1 SGDLS, CDR2 YYNGEE. Trimming took 2 bases from V and 3 from J; bases not matched to a gene: 1. The CDR3 covers 14 residues. The chain's CDR3 is CASSVGLDYNEQFF. The DNA for the CDR3 is TGTGCCAGCAGCGTGGGACTAGACTACAATGAGCAGTTCTTC.

This chain connects TRBV5-1 to TRBJ2-1; 8 bases match TRBD1. V dropped 3 bases and J dropped 8; count of bases not matched to a gene: 13. The CDR3 is 16 residues long. The germline V gene encodes CDR1 SGHRS and CDR2 YFSETQ. For the CDR3, the DNA is TGCGCCAGCAGCTCCGGGGCCGGACAGGGAAAAGATGAGCAGTTCTTC. Its translation: CASSSGAGQGKDEQFF.

This clone has a handful of counts. The chain joins TRBV7-7 to TRBJ2-1, with D maybe TRBD2 (5 bases). This CDR3 has 13 amino acids. Germline V gives CDR1 SSHAT, CDR2 FNYEAQ (reference sequence). The V end lost 1 base, the J end lost 8 bases, and 9 bases lay between the germline ends. CDR3 DNA: TGTGCCAGCAGCTTAGACGCGGGCGATGAGCAGTTCTTC. Translated, it gives CASSLDAGDEQFF.

The genes are TRBV9 and TRBJ2-1; D might be TRBD1 (5 bases). Trimming removed 0 bases at V and 12 bases at J, with 19 bases between. Germline loops: CDR1 SGDLS, CDR2 YYNGEE. The CDR3 has 15 amino acids. The CDR3 here is CASSVAITGPLGQFF. In nucleotides, the CDR3 is TGTGCCAGCAGCGTAGCCATTACAGGCCCATTGGGGCAGTTCTTC.

The chain recombines TRBV5-4 with TRBJ2-4, with TRBD2 matching over 8 bases. This CDR3 region has 14 residues. Unmatched junction bases numbered 5, after V lost 5 bases and J lost 4 bases. Germline lookup yields CDR1 SGHNT and CDR2 YYREEE (reference sequence). The CDR3 spells CASSSGTSKNIQYF. CDR3 DNA: TGTGCCAGCAGTTCCGGGACTAGTAAAAACATTCAGTACTTC.

The gene calls are TRBV7-7 and TRBJ2-3; D may match TRBD1 or TRBD2 (5 bases each). In germline, CDR1 is SSHAT, CDR2 FNYEAQ (reference sequence). The CDR3 runs 16 residues. V was clipped by 5 bases and J by 4 bases, with 19 bases between them. In DNA form, the CDR3 reads TGTGCCAGCAGCCCCGGACTCGGTCAGGGTTCAGATACGCAGTATTTT. It translates to CASSPGLGQGSDTQYF.

The chain is built from TRBV7-6 and TRBJ1-5, with D perhaps matching TRBD1 (5 bases). Trimming shortened V by 2 bases and J by 7 bases, and 18 bases separated the two germline ends. The CDR3 runs 16 residues. Germline CDR1 is SGHVS and CDR2 is FNYEAQ. CDR3 protein: CASSLRGGLGEQPQHF. In DNA, the CDR3 is TGTGCCAGCAGCTTAAGGGGCGGTCTCGGGGAGCAGCCCCAGCATTTT.

This chain joins TRBV28 and TRBJ2-6; no clear D gene. The CDR3 is 15 residues long. V lost 4 bases, J lost 3 bases, and 10 bases lay in between. Germline V gives CDR1 MDHEN, CDR2 SYDVKM. CDR3 in amino acids: CASSSPSLGANVLTF. In DNA form, the CDR3 reads TGTGCCAGCAGTTCCCCTTCTCTTGGGGCCAACGTCCTGACTTTC.

The sample holds one count of this clone. V is TRBV7-9 and J is TRBJ2-3; TRBD2 matches 7 bases. This CDR3 has 16 residues. V trimming: 4 bases; J trimming: 2 bases; junction bases outside the gene matches: 9. The germline CDR1 and CDR2 sequences are SEHNR and FQNEAQ (reference sequence). CDR3 coding DNA: TGTGCCAGCAGCTCCCAGAGCGGGGCCCCCACAGATACGCAGTATTTT. Protein sequence: CASSSQSGAPTDTQYF.

This clone was counted between two and nine times. This chain connects TRBV29-1 to TRBJ2-5, with a possible D match to TRBD2 (5 bases). Trimming shortened V by 5 bases and J by 4 bases, and 11 bases separated the two germline ends. CDR3 length: 12 residues. Looked up from germline, CDR1 is SQVTM and CDR2 is ANQGSEA. The CDR3 DNA sequence: TGCAGCGTTACCGGAGGTCCAGAGACCCAGTACTTC. This codes for CSVTGGPETQYF.

The gene calls are TRBV6-6 and TRBJ1-5; a possible D gene is TRBD1 (6 bases). With 8 bases removed from V and 3 bases from J, the gap between germline ends came to 17 bases. This CDR3 region has 15 residues. Germline V gene lookup returns CDR1 MNHNY and CDR2 SVGAGI (reference sequence). The DNA for the CDR3 is TGTGCCAGCCACGATTTGCGGGGGGCCAATCAGCCCCAGCATTTT. This encodes CASHDLRGANQPQHF.

This clone was detected a few times. The chain is built from TRBV2 and TRBJ1-1, with no clear D. Looked up from germline, CDR1 is SNHLY and CDR2 is FYNNEI. This CDR3 has 15 residues. Trimming shortened V by 0 bases and J by 1 base, and 9 bases separated the two germline ends. In nucleotides, the CDR3 is TGTGCCAGCAGTGAAGCGCTTGGGTCGAACACTGAAGCTTTCTTT. This translates into CASSEALGSNTEAFF. The full variable domain, rest sourced from reference TRBV2 and TRBJ1-1, is EPEVTQTPSHQVTQMGQEVILRCVPISNHLYFYWYRQILGQKVEFLVSFYNNEISEKSEIFDDQFSVERPDGSNFTLKIRSTKLEDSAMYFCASSEALGSNTEAFFGQGTRLTVV.

This rearrangement joins TRBV29-1 to TRBJ2-2; D unresolved. Germline V CDR1 and CDR2: SQVTM, ANQGSEA. This CDR3 is 11 amino acids long. V lost 0 bases, J lost 4 bases, and 0 bases lay in between. The CDR3 DNA reads TGCAGCGTTGAAGACACCGGGGAGCTGTTTTTT. Its protein product is CSVEDTGELFF.

The chain combines TRBV25-1 with TRBJ1-2; unclear D gene. Germline V lookup: CDR1 MGHDK, CDR2 SYGVNS. Deletions cut 4 bases from V and 7 bases from J, with 10 bases between. CDR3 length: 12 amino acids. The CDR3 loop is CASSGKGSGYTF. CDR3 DNA: TGTGCCAGCAGTGGCAAAGGGTCTGGCTACACCTTC.

This clone came up a few times. V is TRBV7-9 and J is TRBJ2-2; tentatively, D is TRBD2 (6 bases). Germline values: CDR1 SEHNR, CDR2 FQNEAQ (reference sequence). The V gene lost 4 bases and the J gene lost 4 bases, with 16 bases spanning the gap. The CDR3 is made up of 16 amino acids. The CDR3 DNA reads TGTGCCAGCAGCTCTTACCGGGCCGGGGGCACCGGGGAGCTGTTTTTT. Amino acids: CASSSYRAGGTGELFF.

V and J are TRBV30 and TRBJ1-1, with D unresolved. This CDR3 is built from 13 residues. Germline-derived CDR1 and CDR2 are GTSNPN and SVGIG (reference sequence). The ends were cut back, 5 bases at V and 1 base at J, with 11 bases in the middle. The CDR3 loop is CAWRPGQNTEAFF. The CDR3 region has the DNA TGTGCCTGGCGGCCCGGGCAGAACACTGAAGCTTTCTTT. Based on the CDR3 plus reference TRBV30 and TRBJ1-1, the full variable domain is SQTIHQWPATLVQPVGSPLSLECTVEGTSNPNLYWYRQAAGRGLQLLFYSVGIGQISSEVPQNLSASRPQDRQFILSSKKLLLSDSGFYLCAWRPGQNTEAFFGQGTRLTVV.

The chain carries TRBV7-2 and TRBJ1-6; 10 nucleotides line up with TRBD1. The CDR3 sequence is 17 residues long. Trimming at V came to 5 bases and at J to 7 bases, leaving 11 bases not matched to a gene. Germline V gene sequence: CDR1 SGHTA, CDR2 FQGNSA. CDR3 in amino acids: CASSLDRGRRKNSPLHF. For the CDR3, the DNA is TGTGCCAGCAGCCTAGACAGGGGGCGCAGGAAAAATTCACCCCTCCACTTT. The full variable domain, its missing parts supplied by reference TRBV7-2 and TRBJ1-6, is GAGVSQSPSNKVTEKGKDVELRCDPISGHTALYWYRQSLGQGLEFLIYFQGNSAPDKSGLPSDRFSAERTGGSVSTLTIQRTQQEDSAVYLCASSLDRGRRKNSPLHFGNGTRLTVT.

J is TRBJ1-1 and V is TRBV5-4; possible D gene TRBD1, 5 bases. There are 14 residues in the CDR3. The V end lost 2 bases, the J end lost 1 base, and 9 bases lay between the germline ends. CDR1 and CDR2 from the germline V gene are SGHNT and YYREEE (reference sequence). This CDR3 is CASSFGGANTEAFF. CDR3 coding DNA: TGTGCCAGCAGCTTCGGTGGGGCGAACACTGAAGCTTTCTTT.

The chain uses TRBV15 and TRBJ1-1; 8 bases fit TRBD1. The CDR3 extends over 14 amino acids. V was pared by 2 bases and J by 3 bases, with 2 bases of the junction left unmatched. Germline lookup yields CDR1 LNHNV and CDR2 YYDKDF (reference sequence). The CDR3, as DNA: TGTGCCACCAGCAGACCGGACAGGGACACTGAAGCTTTCTTT. It translates to CATSRPDRDTEAFF.

The chain employs TRBV2 and TRBJ2-3; D remains unclear. This CDR3 spans 15 amino acids. Per germline, CDR1 SNHLY and CDR2 FYNNEI. V lost 6 bases and J lost 0, with 13 bases in between. The CDR3 reads CASRALVASTDTQYF. Here the CDR3 DNA reads TGTGCCAGCAGGGCCTTAGTCGCTAGCACAGATACGCAGTATTTT.

V is TRBV9 and J is TRBJ2-3, with D perhaps being TRBD1 or TRBD2 (5 bases each). The CDR3 covers 16 residues. Trimming pared 3 bases from V and 0 bases from J, leaving 14 bases between. Germline CDR1 is SGDLS and CDR2 is YYNGEE. CDR3 region: CASSARKGPSTDTQYF. The CDR3 bases are TGTGCCAGCAGCGCGAGGAAGGGACCTAGCACAGATACGCAGTATTTT.

In DNA form, the CDR3 reads TGCAGCGTTGAAGGTTCGACCAAGGGTCGGACAGATACGCAGTATTTT. This codes for CSVEGSTKGRTDTQYF. The V gene is TRBV29-1, the J gene TRBJ2-3; no clear D. This CDR3 contains 16 residues. Germline-derived CDR1 and CDR2 are SQVTM and ANQGSEA. Trimming shortened V by 1 base and J by 3 bases, and 17 bases separated the two germline ends.

The chain has TRBV6-5 and TRBJ2-5, with a tentative D call TRBD2 (5 bases). CDR3 size: 13 residues. Germline V CDR1 and CDR2: MNHEY, SVGAGI. V shed 8 bases and J shed 5 bases, with 15 bases lying between them. The CDR3 DNA is TGTGCCAGCGGGGAGAGGGCCCCGGAGACCCAGTACTTC. Protein: CASGERAPETQYF.